The 20 T cell receptor beta chains below all came from one sample that was sequenced in a study of T cell responses to AZD1222 COVID-19 vaccine. Libraries were prepared by immunoSEQ multiplex PCR; TCRdb keeps only in-frame clonotypes and omits some of them. Among 120,000 or so clones listed, about 79% were seen once. The sequencing used peripheral blood, collected 28 days after the second AZD1222 dose. These receptors came from an adult who received the AZD1222 COVID-19 vaccine.

The V gene is TRBV6-1, the J gene TRBJ1-3; D not resolved. CDR1 MNHNS and CDR2 SASEGT come from the germline V gene. Trimming left V 6 bases short and J 0 bases short, with 9 bases between. The CDR3 loop spans 14 amino acids. As DNA, the CDR3 is TGTGCCAGCAGCCCAAAAACCTCTGGAAACACCATATATTTT. Residues: CASSPKTSGNTIYF.

This clone was seen just once. V is TRBV28 and J is TRBJ1-6; D unresolved. This CDR3 has 17 residues. Per the germline V gene, CDR1 is MDHEN and CDR2 is SYDVKM. V lost 10 bases and J lost 1, with 20 bases in between. The CDR3 nucleotides are TGTGCCACCGGTCCCGGGTTGGTGTGGTCCTATAATTCACCCCTCCACTTT. It codes for CATGPGLVWSYNSPLHF. The whole variable domain, remainder taken from reference TRBV28 and TRBJ1-6, is DVKVTQSSRYLVKRTGEKVFLECVQDMDHENMFWYRQDPGLGLRLIYFSYDVKMKEKGDIPEGYSVSREKKERFSLILESASTNQTSMYLCATGPGLVWSYNSPLHFGNGTRLTVT.

This sequence joins TRBV7-9 and TRBJ1-3; 8 bases line up with TRBD1. V dropped 5 bases and J dropped 0; count of bases not matched to a gene: 12. From germline, CDR1 is SEHNR and CDR2 FQNEAQ (reference sequence). This CDR3 comprises 18 residues. The DNA of the CDR3 is TGTGCCAGCAGCCCCTCCCAGTTCAGGGGGCCCTCTGGAAACACCATATATTTT. Amino acid sequence: CASSPSQFRGPSGNTIYF.

This clone occurred once. The chain couples TRBV11-2 to TRBJ2-3; D may be TRBD1 (6 bases). V was cut by 4 bases and J by 7 bases, with 12 bases left in between. The length of the CDR3 is 13 residues. Germline V gene lookup returns CDR1 SGHAT and CDR2 FQNNGV. CDR3 in DNA: TGTGCCAGCAGCTCGAACAGGGAGAATACGCAGTATTTT. This translates into CASSSNRENTQYF.

The chain links TRBV3-1 (or the pseudogene TRBV3-2) to TRBJ1-6, with D possibly being TRBD1 (5 bases). Germline lookup yields CDR1 LGHDT and CDR2 YNNKEL (reference sequence). The length of the CDR3 is 14 residues. V shed 1 base and J shed 9 bases, with 10 bases lying between them. In nucleotides, the CDR3 is TGTGCCAGCAGCCAAGCATCAGGGATTTCACCCCTCCACTTT. Amino acids: CASSQASGISPLHF.

The genes are TRBV18 and TRBJ1-6; tentatively, D is TRBD1 (5 bases). Germline V gene sequence: CDR1 KGHSH, CDR2 LQKENI. V lost 2 bases to trimming and J lost 5 bases, with 10 bases between them. The CDR3 covers 15 residues. For the CDR3, the DNA is TGTGCCAGCTCACCAGGCGAGGGGAATAATTCACCCCTCCACTTT. It yields the protein CASSPGEGNNSPLHF.

The chain has TRBV4-2 and TRBJ2-3; TRBD2 matches 7 bases. V shed 0 bases, J shed 0 bases, and the junction held 3 bases outside the gene matches. Looked up from germline, CDR1 is LGHNA and CDR2 is YNFKEQ. The CDR3 runs to 16 residues. In DNA, the CDR3 is TGTGCCAGCAGCCAAGAGTTGCGGGGGAGCACAGATACGCAGTATTTT. Its protein product is CASSQELRGSTDTQYF.

The chain links TRBV19 to TRBJ1-2, with no clear D. Germline values: CDR1 LNHDA, CDR2 SQIVND (reference sequence). The CDR3 is made up of 13 amino acids. Trimming cost V 0 bases and J 4 bases, with 6 bases left between them. DNA of the CDR3: TGTGCCAGTAGTATAGATCGGTTCTATGGCTACACCTTC. Amino acid sequence: CASSIDRFYGYTF.

V usage is TRBV7-9 and J usage is TRBJ1-3; D uncertain. The germline gives CDR1 SEHNR, CDR2 FQNEAQ (reference sequence). V was clipped by 1 base and J by 4 bases, with 5 bases between them. The CDR3 extends over 13 amino acids. CDR3 DNA: TGTGCCAGCAGCTTAGGAGGGGGAAACACCATATATTTT. Translated, it gives CASSLGGGNTIYF.

This CDR3 is CASSLFGRDSGELFF. For the CDR3, the DNA is TGTGCCAGCAGCTTGTTTGGAAGGGATTCCGGGGAGCTGTTTTTT. V gene TRBV11-3 combines with J gene TRBJ2-2; unclear D gene. The V and J ends lost 3 bases and 6 bases respectively, with 14 bases between them. Looked up from germline, CDR1 is SGHNT and CDR2 is YENEEA. CDR3 size: 15 residues.

CDR3 bases: TGTGCCAGTAGAACCGGGACAGGAAGCAATCAGCCCCAGCATTTT. Protein: CASRTGTGSNQPQHF. The genes are TRBV19 and TRBJ1-5, with TRBD1 matching over 8 bases. CDR1 is LNHDA, CDR2 SQIVND, per germline (reference sequence). The CDR3 extends over 15 amino acids. Losses at the gene ends were 6 bases for V and 1 base for J; bases not matched to a gene: 5.

This clone has more than one count but fewer than ten. The chain employs TRBV4-1 and TRBJ2-7; TRBD1 is a possible D gene (5 bases). V dropped 4 bases and J dropped 3 bases, with 10 bases sitting between them. The CDR3 has 13 residues. Germline V gene sequence: CDR1 MGHRA, CDR2 YSYEKL. The CDR3 bases are TGCGCCAGCAGCCTCTCGGACATCTACGAGCAGTACTTC. Residues: CASSLSDIYEQYF.

This chain links TRBV6-2 or TRBV6-3 with TRBJ1-4, with D possibly TRBD1 on 5 matching bases. Germline lookup yields CDR1 MNHEY and CDR2 SVGEGT. The CDR3 loop spans 17 amino acids. Between the trimmed V and J ends, which lost 0 bases and 5 bases, there was a span of 16 bases. The CDR3 bases are TGTGCCAGCAGTTACTCTCTCCGTGGGGGTTTGAATGAAAAACTGTTTTTT. Its translation: CASSYSLRGGLNEKLFF.

The chain has TRBV7-8 and TRBJ1-2, with 9 nucleotides matching TRBD1. Germline trimming cut 4 bases from V and 8 bases from J; bases unmatched to any gene: 8. Looked up from germline, CDR1 is SGHVS and CDR2 is FQNEAQ. This CDR3 is built from 14 residues. The CDR3 DNA follows: TGTGCCAGCAGCTGGGGACAGGGCTCGGGAGGCTACACCTTC. Residues: CASSWGQGSGGYTF.

The chain carries TRBV28 and TRBJ2-7; 9 bases are shared with TRBD1. The CDR3 has 15 amino acids. With 6 bases clipped from V and 7 bases from J, the junction kept 13 bases outside the gene matches. Germline loops: CDR1 MDHEN, CDR2 SYDVKM. The CDR3 reads CASRPRDRVLKEQYF. The CDR3 DNA reads as TGTGCCAGCAGGCCTCGGGACAGGGTTTTGAAAGAGCAGTACTTC.

J is TRBJ2-3 and V is TRBV28; D is ambiguous. Germline values: CDR1 MDHEN, CDR2 SYDVKM. The CDR3 has 11 amino acids. V was trimmed by 6 bases and J by 6 bases, leaving 7 bases between them. The CDR3 spells CASSRQDTQYF. In DNA, the CDR3 is TGTGCCAGCAGCCGTCAGGATACGCAGTATTTT.

The chain links TRBV11-1 to TRBJ2-5, with 7 bases fitting TRBD2. V was clipped by 5 bases and J by 5 bases; unmatched bases: 8. CDR3 length: 14 amino acids. The germline V gene has CDR1 SGHAT and CDR2 FQDESV (reference sequence). The CDR3: CASSPREGGETQYF. For the CDR3, the DNA is TGTGCCAGCAGCCCTAGGGAGGGTGGGGAGACCCAGTACTTC.

This sequence joins TRBV25-1 and TRBJ2-3; D tentatively fits TRBD1 or TRBD2 (5 bases each). The CDR3 runs to 17 residues. V dropped 3 bases and J dropped 1 base, with 17 bases sitting between them. Germline-derived CDR1 and CDR2 are MGHDK and SYGVNS. CDR3 nucleotides: TGTGCCAGCAGTGATACTAGGGTGGGACGGGGCACAGATACGCAGTATTTT. Amino acids: CASSDTRVGRGTDTQYF. The full variable domain, with the rest looked up from reference TRBV25-1 and TRBJ2-3, is EADIYQTPRYLVIGTGKKITLECSQTMGHDKMYWYQQDPGMELHLIHYSYGVNSTEKGDLSSESTVSRIRTEHFPLTLESARPSHTSQYLCASSDTRVGRGTDTQYFGPGTRLTVL.

The chain employs TRBV27 and TRBJ2-7; TRBD1 or TRBD2 may be the D gene (6 bases each). V lost 3 bases and J lost 1, with 16 bases in between. CDR1 and CDR2 (germline): MNHEY, SMNVEV (reference sequence). The CDR3 extends over 16 amino acids. The CDR3 DNA sequence: TGTGCCAGCAGTTTGGGGGGCTCCCGGGTATCCTACGAGCAGTACTTC. Translation: CASSLGGSRVSYEQYF.

With respect to this clone: The junction and the germline gene differ at one end; a read error may be behind it. As DNA, the CDR3 is TGCAGCGTTGAAGGCGGAGCTATCTTC. This codes for CSVEGGAIF. V is TRBV29-1 and J is TRBJ2-1; D is unresolved. Germline V gene data show CDR1 as SQVTM and CDR2 as ANQGSEA. This CDR3 is 9 amino acids long.